This T cell receptor beta chain was found in a study of cytomegalovirus exposure and HLA in healthy donors. Study-wide points: The analysis excluded some indistinguishable V segments, including TRBV6-2 and TRBV6-3.

PCR used 60 Vbeta primers and 13 Jbeta primers. The repertoire was sequenced with immunoSEQ multiplex PCR; TCRdb's copy has only in-frame clones and lacks some. The sample contains roughly 150,000 clones, 76% of which appear only once. The count of this clone is one. Its antigen is still unknown. The J segment lost 1 base and the V segment lost 6 bases, leaving 5 bases of the junction unmatched. Germline lookup yields CDR1 SGHRS and CDR2 YFSETQ. The CDR3 runs 14 residues. The receptor was derived from a male donor in good health and CMV-seronegative. Sequenced input: PBMCs. The V gene is TRBV5-1, the J gene TRBJ1-1, with 8 positions matching TRBD1. The CDR3 region has the DNA TGCGCCAGCACCTATGGGACAGGGAACACTGAAGCTTTCTTT. Translation gives CASTYGTGNTEAFF.